One and the same sample provided the 8 T cell receptor beta chains below, sequenced in a study of PD-1 blockade in classical Hodgkin lymphoma. The repertoire was sequenced with immunoSEQ multiplex PCR; TCRdb's copy has only in-frame clones and lacks some. The sample lists 90,000 to 130,000 clones; nearly 90% were seen once. Following autologous stem cell transplantation, relapse occurred in every patient, and exposure to brentuximab vedotin varied. Source: peripheral blood mononuclear cells (PBMCs), taken before the second cycle of nivolumab. These receptors were obtained from a human donor with classical Hodgkin lymphoma.

The V call is TRBV27, the J call TRBJ2-7; 8 positions agree with TRBD2. Germline V gives CDR1 MNHEY, CDR2 SMNVEV (reference sequence). CDR3 size: 17 residues. After removal of 1 base from V and 10 bases from J, the junction contained 18 bases not matched to a gene. The CDR3 spells CASSLWTIVKREFVQYF. The CDR3 coding sequence is TGTGCCAGCAGTTTATGGACTATTGTTAAGCGGGAGTTTGTCCAGTACTTC.

The chain joins TRBV25-1 to TRBJ2-1, with a weak D call TRBD1 (5 bases). CDR3 length equals 13 residues. Germline CDR1 and CDR2: MGHDK and SYGVNS. V was shortened by 6 bases and J by 0 bases, with 6 bases between the two germline ends. The CDR3: CASRDNSYNEQFF. DNA of the CDR3: TGTGCCAGCAGGGACAACTCCTACAATGAGCAGTTCTTC.

This clone showed up just once. The J gene is TRBJ2-4, the V gene TRBV19, with a tentative D call TRBD2 (5 bases). V was clipped by 2 bases and J by 0 bases, with 11 bases between them. The CDR3 loop spans 16 amino acids. The germline CDR1 and CDR2 sequences are LNHDA and SQIVND (reference sequence). For the CDR3, the DNA is TGTGCCAGTAGTATAAACGGCCGGGGAGCCAAAAACATTCAGTACTTC. This sequence encodes CASSINGRGAKNIQYF.

The chain uses TRBV2 and TRBJ2-4; a possible D gene is TRBD2 (6 bases). Germline assignment: CDR1 SNHLY and CDR2 FYNNEI. V was shortened by 5 bases and J by 1 base, with 15 bases between the two germline ends. The CDR3 has 16 amino acids. In DNA, the CDR3 is TGTGCCAGCAGTCAGGAGGGCGCCCTGGCCAAAAACATTCAGTACTTC. It is translated as CASSQEGALAKNIQYF.

The gene calls are TRBV6-1 and TRBJ2-3; D is possibly TRBD2 (8 bases). The germline CDR1 and CDR2 sequences are MNHNS and SASEGT. V was clipped by 6 bases and J by 3 bases, with 13 bases between them. CDR3 length equals 14 residues. The CDR3 DNA is TGTGCCAGCAGATTAGCGGGACAGACAGATACGCAGTATTTT. This translates into CASRLAGQTDTQYF.

The chain combines TRBV19 with TRBJ2-2; D could derive from TRBD1 or TRBD2 (6 bases each). The CDR3 covers 15 residues. Trimming shortened V by 3 bases and J by 2 bases, and 10 bases separated the two germline ends. Per the germline V gene, CDR1 is LNHDA and CDR2 is SQIVND (reference sequence). CDR3 nucleotides: TGTGCCAGTAGTATCTCGGGGGCCAACACCGGGGAGCTGTTTTTT. Protein: CASSISGANTGELFF.

The chain joins TRBV5-6 to TRBJ2-7; D is ambiguous. Per germline, CDR1 SGHDT and CDR2 YYEEEE. Trimming cost V 1 base and J 4 bases, with 24 bases left between them. This CDR3 is built from 18 residues. The CDR3 loop is CASSLYLSLRSLGYEQYF. The CDR3 DNA is TGTGCCAGCAGCTTGTATCTGTCGTTGCGATCCCTGGGGTACGAGCAGTACTTC.

The V gene is TRBV30, the J gene TRBJ1-4, with D uncertain. The CDR3 length is 11 residues. CDR1 and CDR2 (germline): GTSNPN, SVGIG (reference sequence). Written as DNA, the CDR3 is TGTGGATTGGTTCGTGGTGAAAAACTGTTTTTT. Its protein product is CGLVRGEKLFF.